This TCR beta chain was sequenced during a study of blood T cell repertoires in COVID-19. Study details: The United States, Italy and Spain provided the acute and convalescent COVID-19 samples. The analysed material was cDNA or gDNA that came from T cells, B-cell-depleted T cells, or PBMCs.

Authors' analysis steps: Reference gene primer amplification gave nucleated cell count estimates. Using immunoSEQ multiplex PCR, the repertoire was profiled, and TCRdb retains in-frame clones only, with some absent. Clone size and the V and J calls come from that table; the DNA yielded D and trimming. The data hold roughly 130,000 clones, with around 80% observed a single time. The germline CDR1 and CDR2 sequences are SGHAT and FQNNGV. CDR3 size: 16 residues. V gave up 4 bases and J gave up 6 bases, with 16 bases separating them. The receptor comes from a man aged 70-80 years with acute or convalescent COVID-19. Material: peripheral blood. This chain connects TRBV11-2 to TRBJ1-6; D call uncertain. In DNA form, the CDR3 reads TGTGCCAGCAGCTCAGAAACTCAGGTGTCTAATTCACCCCTCCACTTT. Translating gives CASSSETQVSNSPLHF.